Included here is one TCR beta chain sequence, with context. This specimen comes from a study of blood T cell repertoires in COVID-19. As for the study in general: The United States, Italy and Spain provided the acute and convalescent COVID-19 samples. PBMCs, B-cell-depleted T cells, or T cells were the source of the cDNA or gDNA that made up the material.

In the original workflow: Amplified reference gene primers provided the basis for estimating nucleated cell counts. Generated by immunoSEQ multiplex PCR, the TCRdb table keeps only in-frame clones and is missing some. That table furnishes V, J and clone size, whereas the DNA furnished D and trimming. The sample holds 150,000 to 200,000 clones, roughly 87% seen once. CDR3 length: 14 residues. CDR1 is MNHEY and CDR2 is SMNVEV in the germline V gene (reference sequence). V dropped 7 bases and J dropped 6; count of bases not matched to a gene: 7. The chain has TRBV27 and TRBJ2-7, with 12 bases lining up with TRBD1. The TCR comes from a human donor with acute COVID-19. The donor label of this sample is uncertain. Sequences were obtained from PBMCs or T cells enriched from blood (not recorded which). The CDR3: CASTAGTGGREQYF. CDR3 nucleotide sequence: TGTGCCAGCACGGCCGGGACAGGGGGCCGCGAGCAGTACTTC.